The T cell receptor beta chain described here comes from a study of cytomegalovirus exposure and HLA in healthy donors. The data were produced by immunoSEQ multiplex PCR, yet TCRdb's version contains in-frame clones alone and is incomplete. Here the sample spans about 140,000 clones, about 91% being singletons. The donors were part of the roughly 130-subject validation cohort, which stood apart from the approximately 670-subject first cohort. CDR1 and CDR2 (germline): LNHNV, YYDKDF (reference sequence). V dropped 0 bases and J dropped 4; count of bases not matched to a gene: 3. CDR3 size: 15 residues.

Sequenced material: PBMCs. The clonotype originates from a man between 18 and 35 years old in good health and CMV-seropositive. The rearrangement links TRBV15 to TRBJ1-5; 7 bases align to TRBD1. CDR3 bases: TGTGCCACCAGCAGAGAAGACAGGGTAAATCAGCCCCAGCATTTT. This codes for CATSREDRVNQPQHF.